A selection of T cell receptor beta chains follows, all from one sample in a study of blood T cell repertoires in COVID-19. Method: immunoSEQ multiplex PCR; TCRdb's copy keeps in-frame clones and lacks some. Altogether over 150,000 clones are present, around 84% being singletons, with the ten largest covering roughly 1%. Sequences were obtained from peripheral blood. Every receptor here comes from a man aged 40-49 years with acute or convalescent COVID-19. CDR3s include the opening cysteine and the closing phenylalanine or tryptophan. The order of the fields is D gene, clone size, V gene, J gene, CDR3 DNA, CDR3 protein. D genes are given only for firm matches. Rows give clone size only sometimes, using once, few, many, or a class for an expanded clone.

D: .; size: .; V: TRBV6-1; J: TRBJ2-3; DNA: TGTGCCAGCAGTGAAAGAGGGAGAGCCGATACGCAGTATTTT; CDR3: CASSERGRADTQYF
D: .; size: few; V: TRBV5-6; J: TRBJ1-1; DNA: TGTGCCAGCAGCACCGCCCCGGGCACTGAAGCTTTCTTT; CDR3: CASSTAPGTEAFF
D: .; size: once; V: TRBV7-9; J: TRBJ2-5; DNA: TGTGCCAGCAGGCCCAACCGGGTCGCACAAGAGACCCAGTACTTC; CDR3: CASRPNRVAQETQYF
D: .; size: .; V: TRBV11-1; J: TRBJ1-2; DNA: TGTGCCAGCAGCTCAGGGGCTGGCTACACCTTC; CDR3: CASSSGAGYTF
D: .; size: .; V: TRBV2; J: TRBJ1-1; DNA: TGTGCCAGCAAGAACAGATTTAACACTGAAGCTTTCTTT; CDR3: CASKNRFNTEAFF
D: TRBD2; size: .; V: TRBV14; J: TRBJ2-1; DNA: TGTGCCAGCAGCCCTCCTGGGGCGGGGGTTTACAATGAGCAGTTCTTC; CDR3: CASSPPGAGVYNEQFF
D: .; size: .; V: TRBV15; J: TRBJ1-4; DNA: TGTGCCACCAGCAGAAGCAAGGGGATCAATGAAAAACTGTTTTTT; CDR3: CATSRSKGINEKLFF
D: TRBD1; size: .; V: TRBV29-1; J: TRBJ2-2; DNA: TGCAGCGTTGGACAGGGGGCCGGGGAGCTGTTTTTT; CDR3: CSVGQGAGELFF
D: .; size: .; V: TRBV27; J: TRBJ1-1; DNA: TGTGCCAGCAGAGGAACGGGTGGGACTGAAGCTTTCTTT; CDR3: CASRGTGGTEAFF
D: TRBD2; size: .; V: TRBV6-2/TRBV6-3; J: TRBJ2-2; DNA: TGTGCCAGCAGTTACTCACTAACTAGCGGGAGCTACACCGGGGAGCTGTTTTTT; CDR3: CASSYSLTSGSYTGELFF
D: TRBD2; size: .; V: TRBV6-4; J: TRBJ2-3; DNA: TGTGCCAGCAGTGACTCGGGGGGGAGCTCAGATACGCAGTATTTT; CDR3: CASSDSGGSSDTQYF
D: TRBD1; size: .; V: TRBV6-1; J: TRBJ1-2; DNA: TGTGCCAGCAGTGAATACAGGGGAAGCGGCTACACCTTC; CDR3: CASSEYRGSGYTF
D: TRBD2; size: .; V: TRBV7-2; J: TRBJ2-1; DNA: TGTGCCAGCAGCTTAGCGTGGCGGGGGGCCAATGAGCAGTTCTTC; CDR3: CASSLAWRGANEQFF
D: TRBD1; size: once; V: TRBV7-3; J: TRBJ1-1; DNA: TGTGCCAGCAGCTCGACAGGGGGCGGGAACACTGAAGCTTTCTTT; CDR3: CASSSTGGGNTEAFF
D: .; size: .; V: TRBV7-8; J: TRBJ1-3; DNA: TGTGCCAGCAGCCACATCAGGCAAACCACTGGAAACACCATATATTTT; CDR3: CASSHIRQTTGNTIYF
D: .; size: .; V: TRBV7-3; J: TRBJ2-5; DNA: TGTGCCAGCAGCTTATTCGGCGGGGAAGAGACCCAGTACTTC; CDR3: CASSLFGGEETQYF
D: .; size: once; V: TRBV9; J: TRBJ1-4; DNA: TGTGCCAGCAGCGTAGGGGCGACGGCTAATGAAAAACTGTTTTTT; CDR3: CASSVGATANEKLFF
D: .; size: .; V: TRBV30; J: TRBJ1-2; DNA: TGTGCCTGGACCGGGGATAACTATGGCTACACCTTC; CDR3: CAWTGDNYGYTF
D: TRBD1; size: .; V: TRBV25-1; J: TRBJ2-2; DNA: TGTGCCAGCAGTGAGACTGCGGGACAGGGGTACACCGGGGAGCTGTTTTTT; CDR3: CASSETAGQGYTGELFF
D: TRBD1; size: .; V: TRBV19; J: TRBJ1-1; DNA: TGTGCCAGTAGTATAGTGGACAGGGTCAAGGCTGAAGCTTTCTTT; CDR3: CASSIVDRVKAEAFF
D: .; size: .; V: TRBV4-2; J: TRBJ1-2; DNA: TGTGCCAGCAGCCAAGATCTAGGAGACTATGGCTACACCTTC; CDR3: CASSQDLGDYGYTF
D: TRBD1; size: .; V: TRBV5-1; J: TRBJ2-3; DNA: TGCGCCAGCAGCGATGGGACAGGGGGCACAGATACGCAGTATTTT; CDR3: CASSDGTGGTDTQYF
D: TRBD2; size: .; V: TRBV5-1; J: TRBJ2-1; DNA: TGCGCCAGCAGCTTTGCTAGCGGGGGGGCCTACAATGAGCAGTTCTTC; CDR3: CASSFASGGAYNEQFF
D: .; size: .; V: TRBV9; J: TRBJ1-1; DNA: TGTGCCAGCAGCGTAGCCCCGGGGAGTTACACTGAAGCTTTCTTT; CDR3: CASSVAPGSYTEAFF
D: .; size: .; V: TRBV12-3/TRBV12-4; J: TRBJ2-5; DNA: TGTGCCAGCAGTCTCTACACAGGGGAGACCCAGTACTTC; CDR3: CASSLYTGETQYF
D: .; size: .; V: TRBV5-6; J: TRBJ1-3; DNA: TGTGCCAGCAGCGCCTACTCTGGAAACACCATATATTTT; CDR3: CASSAYSGNTIYF
D: TRBD1; size: .; V: TRBV7-2; J: TRBJ2-7; DNA: TGTGCCAGCAGCAGAGGGGGCGGAAACTCCTACGAGCAGTACTTC; CDR3: CASSRGGGNSYEQYF
D: .; size: once; V: TRBV29-1; J: TRBJ1-1; DNA: TGCAGCGTTGATTCCAGTTACGTGACTGAAGCTTTCTTT; CDR3: CSVDSSYVTEAFF
D: TRBD2; size: once; V: TRBV4-3; J: TRBJ2-3; DNA: TGCGCCAGCAGCCAAGGCCTAGCGGGGGGAAGCACAGATACGCAGTATTTT; CDR3: CASSQGLAGGSTDTQYF
D: TRBD2; size: .; V: TRBV18; J: TRBJ2-1; DNA: TGTGCCAGCTCACCCCCCGGGAGCGGGGGTCAGTTGGGTGAGCAGTTCTTC; CDR3: CASSPPGSGGQLGEQFF
D: .; size: .; V: TRBV20-1; J: TRBJ1-5; DNA: TGCAGTGCTAGAGATGAGGCTGCCCAGCATTTT; CDR3: CSARDEAAQHF
D: .; size: .; V: TRBV2; J: TRBJ1-6; DNA: TGTGCCAGCCGACAGGCCCAGCTCTCACCCCTCCACTTT; CDR3: CASRQAQLSPLHF
D: .; size: .; V: TRBV5-4; J: TRBJ1-6; DNA: TGTGCCAGCAGGTCCAGCGCGAGCTCCTATAATTCACCCCTCCACTTT; CDR3: CASRSSASSYNSPLHF
D: TRBD1; size: .; V: TRBV9; J: TRBJ1-2; DNA: TGTGCCAGCAGCGTTGACAGGGGGACTTATGGCTACACCTTC; CDR3: CASSVDRGTYGYTF
D: .; size: .; V: TRBV10-1; J: TRBJ2-7; DNA: TGCGCCAGCAGTGAGTCGAGGGTGGGGTACGAGCAGTACTTC; CDR3: CASSESRVGYEQYF
D: .; size: .; V: TRBV6-5; J: TRBJ2-7; DNA: TGTGCCAGCAGTTACTCGATAGTAGACAACTCCTACGAGCAGTACTTC; CDR3: CASSYSIVDNSYEQYF
D: .; size: .; V: TRBV4-1; J: TRBJ1-4; DNA: TGCGCCAGCAGCCAAGATAGCGGGTTTAATGAAAAACTGTTTTTT; CDR3: CASSQDSGFNEKLFF
D: .; size: .; V: TRBV10-3; J: TRBJ1-2; DNA: TGTGCCATCAGCGAACAGGAATATGGCTACACCTTC; CDR3: CAISEQEYGYTF
D: .; size: .; V: TRBV18; J: TRBJ1-2; DNA: TGTGCCAGCTCACCACGTCAAGGGGCAGAAATCGGCGGCTACACCTTC; CDR3: CASSPRQGAEIGGYTF
D: .; size: .; V: TRBV27; J: TRBJ2-1; DNA: TGTGCCAGCAGTTTAAGAGGGTCTCAGCAGTTCTTC; CDR3: CASSLRGSQQFF
D: .; size: .; V: TRBV5-5; J: TRBJ2-7; DNA: TGTGCCAGCAGCTTTAGCGCGCAGAGCTACGAGCAGTACTTC; CDR3: CASSFSAQSYEQYF
D: TRBD1; size: .; V: TRBV2; J: TRBJ1-2; DNA: TGTGCCAGCAGGCCGCAGGGGGCGAACCAGAACTATGGCTACACCTTC; CDR3: CASRPQGANQNYGYTF
D: .; size: .; V: TRBV6-5; J: TRBJ1-2; DNA: TGTGCCAGCAGTTACGGGCAGTTCTATGGCTACACCTTC; CDR3: CASSYGQFYGYTF
D: .; size: .; V: TRBV6-6; J: TRBJ2-2; DNA: TGTGCCAGCAGCCGGACCGGGGAGCTGTTTTTT; CDR3: CASSRTGELFF
D: .; size: .; V: TRBV30; J: TRBJ1-2; DNA: TGTGCCTGGAGTGATCAGGGCTTCGGTAGCTACACCTTC; CDR3: CAWSDQGFGSYTF
D: .; size: .; V: TRBV3-1/TRBV3-2; J: TRBJ1-2; DNA: TGTGCCAGCAGCCAAGATAACAGAGCTTCTGGCTACACCTTC; CDR3: CASSQDNRASGYTF
D: TRBD1; size: .; V: TRBV9; J: TRBJ1-1; DNA: TGTGCCAGCAGCGCTATGGGGACAGGTGAAGCTTTCTTT; CDR3: CASSAMGTGEAFF
D: TRBD2; size: .; V: TRBV13; J: TRBJ2-7; DNA: TGTGCCAGCAGCTTATTTGGTAGCGGGGCCTACGAGCAGTACTTC; CDR3: CASSLFGSGAYEQYF
D: TRBD2; size: once; V: TRBV20-1; J: TRBJ2-7; DNA: TGCAGTGCTAGTCTAGCTTTACAATCTCGGGGGGTCTACGAGCAGTACTTC; CDR3: CSASLALQSRGVYEQYF
D: .; size: .; V: TRBV10-3; J: TRBJ1-5; DNA: TGTGCCATCAGTGAGTCGAGTCAGCCCCAGCATTTT; CDR3: CAISESSQPQHF
D: TRBD2; size: .; V: TRBV13; J: TRBJ2-3; DNA: TGTGCCAGCAGCTCAAGGGCTAGCGGGGGGCCAGGATTGGCAGATACGCAGTATTTT; CDR3: CASSSRASGGPGLADTQYF
D: .; size: .; V: TRBV11-2; J: TRBJ1-4; DNA: TGTGCCAGCAGTCTCGGGATTAATGAAAAACTGTTTTTT; CDR3: CASSLGINEKLFF
D: .; size: few; V: TRBV9; J: TRBJ1-5; DNA: TGTGCCAGCAGCGTAGACGGTAATCAGCCCCAGCATTTT; CDR3: CASSVDGNQPQHF
D: TRBD2; size: few; V: TRBV6-5; J: TRBJ2-5; DNA: TGTGCCAGCAGTCCCCTAGCGGGGGGCCAAGAGACCCAGTACTTC; CDR3: CASSPLAGGQETQYF
D: TRBD1; size: .; V: TRBV5-8; J: TRBJ1-5; DNA: TGTGCCAGCAGCTTGGGGCAGGGGGAGCAGCCCCAGCATTTT; CDR3: CASSLGQGEQPQHF
D: TRBD1; size: .; V: TRBV6-2/TRBV6-3; J: TRBJ2-3; DNA: TGTGCCAGCAGTTATCAAGGGACAGGGGGTATGCAGGATACGCAGTATTTT; CDR3: CASSYQGTGGMQDTQYF
D: TRBD1; size: .; V: TRBV30; J: TRBJ1-2; DNA: TGTGCCTGGAGCGAGGGACAGTTGATCTATGGCTACACCTTC; CDR3: CAWSEGQLIYGYTF
D: TRBD2; size: .; V: TRBV3-1/TRBV3-2; J: TRBJ2-3; DNA: TGTGCCAGCAGCCAGCTAGCGGGGTACGCAGATACGCAGTATTTT; CDR3: CASSQLAGYADTQYF
D: TRBD1; size: few; V: TRBV28; J: TRBJ1-1; DNA: TGTGCCAGCAGCGCCACCGGGACAGGGGCCATGAACACTGAAGCTTTCTTT; CDR3: CASSATGTGAMNTEAFF